Sequencing of this TCR beta chain was carried out in a study of blood T cell repertoires in COVID-19. The length of the CDR3 is 15 residues. CDR1 and CDR2 (germline): LGHDT, YNNKEL (reference sequence). V dropped 6 bases and J dropped 5; count of bases not matched to a gene: 6. The method was immunoSEQ multiplex PCR; TCRdb's version includes in-frame clones alone and lacks a portion of them. The sample yields about 100,000 clones, roughly 88% seen once. The sequencing input was peripheral blood. V gene TRBV3-1 (or the pseudogene TRBV3-2) combines with J gene TRBJ1-4; TRBD1 matches 10 bases. This clonotype was obtained from a woman in her fifties or sixties with acute or convalescent COVID-19. The CDR3 loop is CASSPTGGGNEKLFF. DNA for the CDR3: TGTGCCAGCAGTCCGACAGGGGGCGGAAATGAAAAACTGTTTTTT.